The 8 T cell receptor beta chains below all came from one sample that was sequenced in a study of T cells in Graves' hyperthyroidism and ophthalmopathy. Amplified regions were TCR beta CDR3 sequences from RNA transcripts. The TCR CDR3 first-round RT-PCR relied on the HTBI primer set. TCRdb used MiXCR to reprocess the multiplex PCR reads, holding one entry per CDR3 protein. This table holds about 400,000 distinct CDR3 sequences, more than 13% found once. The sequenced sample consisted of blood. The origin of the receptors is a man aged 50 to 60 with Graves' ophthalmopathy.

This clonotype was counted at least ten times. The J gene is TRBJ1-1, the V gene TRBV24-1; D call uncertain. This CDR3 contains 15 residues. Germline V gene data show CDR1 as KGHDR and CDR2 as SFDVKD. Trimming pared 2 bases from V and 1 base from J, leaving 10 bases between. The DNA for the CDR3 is TGTGCCACCAGTGATTCTTTTCCAGGGAACACTGAAGCTTTCTTT. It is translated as CATSDSFPGNTEAFF.

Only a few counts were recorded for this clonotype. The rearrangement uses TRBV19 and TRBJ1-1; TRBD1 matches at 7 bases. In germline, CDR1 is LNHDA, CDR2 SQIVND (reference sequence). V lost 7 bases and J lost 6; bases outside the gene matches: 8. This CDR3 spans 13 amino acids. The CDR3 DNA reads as TGTGCCAGTACTGACAGGGTAGAAGCTGAAGCTTTCTTT. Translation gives CASTDRVEAEAFF.

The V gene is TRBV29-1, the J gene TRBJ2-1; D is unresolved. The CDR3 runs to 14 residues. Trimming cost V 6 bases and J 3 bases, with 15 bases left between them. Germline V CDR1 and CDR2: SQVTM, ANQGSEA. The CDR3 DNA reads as TGCAGCGTAGCATTAGCCCAACTCTACAATGAGCAGTTCTTC. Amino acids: CSVALAQLYNEQFF.

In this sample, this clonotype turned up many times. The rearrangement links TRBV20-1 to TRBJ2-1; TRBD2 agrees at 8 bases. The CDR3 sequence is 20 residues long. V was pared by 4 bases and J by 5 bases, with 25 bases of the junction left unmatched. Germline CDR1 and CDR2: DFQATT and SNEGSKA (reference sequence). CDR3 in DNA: TGCAGTGCTATAGGGCCCCTACGGGAGGGCCGCTCGAGCGTGCACAATGAGCAGTTCTTC. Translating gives CSAIGPLREGRSSVHNEQFF.

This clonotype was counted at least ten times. The CDR3 sequence: CASSLGSGETQYF. For the CDR3, the DNA is TGTGCCAGCAGCTTAGGTAGCGGAGAGACCCAGTACTTC. The chain couples TRBV5-5 to TRBJ2-5, with D perhaps matching TRBD2 (6 bases). Trimming removed 2 bases from V and 4 bases from J, with 9 bases in between. This CDR3 has 13 residues. Looked up from germline, CDR1 is SGHKS and CDR2 is YYEKEE (reference sequence).

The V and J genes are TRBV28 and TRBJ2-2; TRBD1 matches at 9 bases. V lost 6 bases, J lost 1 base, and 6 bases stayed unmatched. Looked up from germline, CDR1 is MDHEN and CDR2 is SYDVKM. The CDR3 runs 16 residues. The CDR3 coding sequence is TGTGCCAGCAGAGATCCGGGACAGGGGAACACCGGGGAGCTGTTTTTT. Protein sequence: CASRDPGQGNTGELFF.

Here the CDR3 reads CASSPWDRGRVQYF. The CDR3, as DNA: TGTGCCAGCAGCCCATGGGACAGGGGGAGAGTGCAGTACTTC. The J gene is TRBJ2-7, the V gene TRBV14; 11 bases line up with TRBD1. CDR3 length: 14 residues. CDR1 is SGHDN, CDR2 FVKESK, per germline. With 4 bases clipped from V and 9 bases from J, the junction kept 8 bases outside the gene matches.

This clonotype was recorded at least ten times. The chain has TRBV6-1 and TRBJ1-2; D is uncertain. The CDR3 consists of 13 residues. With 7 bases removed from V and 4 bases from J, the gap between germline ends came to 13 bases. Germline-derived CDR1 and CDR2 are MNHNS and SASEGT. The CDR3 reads CASTKSTTYGYTF. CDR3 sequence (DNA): TGTGCCAGCACAAAGTCCACTACCTATGGCTACACCTTC.